This T cell receptor (beta chain) was sequenced in a study of T cell responses to AZD1222 COVID-19 vaccine. Turning to this clone: Its antigen is undetermined.

The protocol was immunoSEQ multiplex PCR, while the TCRdb copy is restricted to in-frame clones and leaves out a portion. Among some 110,000 clones listed, about 89% were seen once. Study-wide results and limits: White British donors predominated, females outnumbered males, and clonal diversity was possibly underestimated. Nearly half of unique spike-specific TCRs reportedly avoided B.1.351 and B.1.1.7 mutated regions. Just a handful of AZD1222 recipients tested seropositive at baseline. Elevations in Spike-specific TCR breadth and depth followed administration of two AZD1222 doses.

The clonotype comes from an adult who received the MenACWY meningococcal vaccine as a control. The starting material was peripheral blood, obtained 28 days after the second dose of the MenACWY control vaccine.

Here the CDR3 DNA reads TGTGCCATCAGAAGGGACAGCTCACCCCTCCACTTT. Protein: CAIRRDSSPLHF. The V gene is TRBV10-3, the J gene TRBJ1-6; 7 nucleotides line up with TRBD1. The J segment lost 10 bases and the V segment lost 6 bases, leaving 3 bases of the junction unmatched. In germline, CDR1 is ENHRY, CDR2 SYGVKD. The CDR3 spans 12 residues.